This T cell receptor (beta chain) originates from a study of cytomegalovirus exposure and HLA in healthy donors (dated by TCRdb to about 2017). For the study in its entirety: In an earlier analysis of several hundred of the donors, under 300 Gb of sequence data and 120 million or so unique TCR beta sequences from 150 million to 200 million T cells were reported. About 320 gigabases of sequencing data and 70 million to 100 million unique TCR sequences were included in an early release covering roughly 600 HLA-typed donors. The genetic ancestry cluster associated with self-reported Caucasian donors included roughly four fifths of the approximately 410 genotyped donors. The study aimed to test whether cataloging public T cell receptors could reveal signatures of past pathogen exposure. Using immunosequencing, the study profiled T cell repertoires from 666 subjects and related those repertoires to cytomegalovirus serostatus. A separate validation cohort of roughly 130 different subjects was used in addition to the 666-subject first cohort. To predict cytomegalovirus infection status, the study combined high-throughput TCR immunosequencing, statistical association of individual TCRs with disease status, and machine learning. In a later analysis, previously published TCR beta repertoires from 550 to 750 donors were re-analyzed and high-resolution HLA genotyping was added so that TCR occurrence patterns could be studied. The later analysis used no new phenotypic data to find candidate immune exposures, relying instead on TCR beta sequences and their occurrence across donors. In an earlier analysis of roughly 600 of the donors, high-throughput TCR beta sequencing was used to judge whether each TCR beta V gene segment behaved as functional or pseudogenic. Donor age, sex, ethnicity and CMV serostatus were collected together with the repertoire data. Genome-wide SNP genotypes for about 65% of the roughly 700 donors were used in a later genetic analysis, which treated that subset as a discovery cohort. Every repertoire in the discovery cohort had been generated on one and the same sequencing platform. HLA typing included class I and class II loci at four-digit resolution. Typing coverage differed by locus: A, B, C, DRB1 and DQB1 were typed in roughly 620-630 donors, DQA1 in 500 to 550, DPA1 in some 570, and DPB1 in about 450. Roughly five DR-DQ haplotypes were handled as single units for association and clustering, since linkage in the cohort was strong. Among around 400 genotyped donors of the cohort, an average of around 250,000 unique TCR beta nucleotide sequences was sequenced per donor, of which roughly 17% were non-productive. Results and caveats for the whole study, not just this receptor: A later analysis associated around 16,000 TCR beta sequences with specific HLA alleles at a false discovery rate of 0.05. According to a later analysis, parvovirus B19, influenza, CMV and Epstein-Barr virus appeared linked to several top co-occurrence clusters. The cohort was sequenced for TCR beta chains only, and without alpha or paired-chain data the features that could be detected were limited. The 87-base-pair reads could not distinguish some IMGT-functional V segments, including TRBV6-2 and TRBV6-3, so those segments were excluded. Across donors, most TCR sequences were observed very rarely, whereas some public TCRs were present in many individuals. Linkage disequilibrium might explain the correlated functional status among segregating V segments, but an unknown experimental factor could not be excluded. Compared with the approximately 670-donor mean, donors in an Asian-associated ancestry cluster had fewer N-insertions in productive TCRs, according to a later genetic analysis. The authors suggested that the approach could potentially be extended to other disease states and immunological phenotypes. Assigning TCR associations to individual alleles was difficult when HLA alleles, especially DR and DQ, strongly co-occurred. The only immune exposure information available for the cohort was CMV serostatus. A later genetic analysis associated a missense DCLRE1C variant with V-gene and J-gene trimming of TCR beta chains, and an independent cohort replicated the association. According to a later analysis, TCR association rates differed among HLA loci, with DRB1 alleles showing the most associated TCRs and HLA-C alleles showing the fewest. In a later analysis, most CMV-associated TCR beta chains were found to appear HLA-restricted, with HLA associations seemingly driven largely by CMV exposure. In a later analysis, HLA-associated TCR beta chains showed more clonal expansion and lower generation probabilities than non-associated chains that were equally common. A few of the identified cytomegalovirus-associated TCR beta chains were confirmed in vitro to be specific for cytomegalovirus antigens. In an earlier analysis of 587 of the donors, most TCR beta V segments appeared in productive rearrangements about 87% or about 30% of the time, broadly matching IMGT annotations. A further reported finding was that TCR beta sequences accurately predicted the HLA-A and HLA-B alleles for most subjects in the first cohort. Roughly uniform sequencing depth across donors was assumed in presence/absence analyses, although this assumption may not hold. Cytomegalovirus status was reported to be diagnosed by the classifier with high specificity and sensitivity in both the original and validation cohorts. Fewer than 20 rarely observed V segments, including chromosome 9 orphons, were excluded from the earlier analysis of a few hundred of the donors because counts were too low. HLA typing was unavailable for some donors at each locus, so association tests used only the typed subset. A cluster of highly shared sequence variants was judged likely to be a technical artifact of the sequencing pipeline. The study gave a list of roughly 150 TCR beta chains associated with cytomegalovirus.

The CDR3 holds 18 amino acids from the cysteine to the phenylalanine. CDR3 DNA only is kept here, 54 bases in frame from base 1. The cohort comprised under 700 healthy bone marrow donors. At the time of sampling, all cohort members were nominally healthy, though unrecorded immune exposures were likely present. The donor was CMV seronegative and was included in the group of 352 seronegative cohort members. Each donor provided a peripheral blood sample, and peripheral blood mononuclear cells were used for TCR beta sequencing. Genomic DNA was extracted from the blood cell samples with the Qiagen DNeasy Blood Extraction Kit. Library preparation was by the immunoSEQ multiplex PCR assay. For the multiplex PCR, a mixture combining 60 forward primers for TCR Vbeta segments and 13 reverse primers for TCR Jbeta segments was used. The CDR3 region of rearranged TCR beta genes was amplified from genomic DNA with a multiplex PCR assay. The amplified TCR beta libraries were sequenced on the Illumina HiSeq System as 87-base-pair reads. As for how the authors treated the data: A later analysis counted about 80 million unique TCR beta chains across the 666 repertoires, and 9.5 million to 11 million of these chains were shared by at least two donors. To remove PCR and sequencing errors, raw reads were error-corrected and collapsed into unique sequences using a nearest-neighbor algorithm that merged closely related sequences. Alignment of CDR3 sequences to IMGT reference sequences was used to assign V, D and J gene segments. For a sequence to be retained, at least a six-nucleotide match to both a V gene segment and a J gene segment was required. A rearrangement counted as productive if the CDR3 had no stop codons and remained in frame with V and J, and every other rearrangement counted as non-productive. CDR3 was defined according to IMGT convention as the region running from the second conserved V-encoded cysteine to the conserved J-encoded phenylalanine. The earlier analysis of fewer than 750 of the donors excluded sequences that lacked an unambiguous match to a single V gene segment. In an earlier analysis of around 600 of the donors, V segments were called functional above 56.7% productive rearrangements and were called segregating when the between-donor standard deviation exceeded 5%. To diagnose cytomegalovirus status from the catalog of TCR beta chain sequences, a statistical classification framework was built. In a later analysis, TCR nucleotide sequences were compared against IMGT/GENE-DB human TR gene sequences so that V and J genes could be assigned. Using the TCRdist pipeline, a later analysis assigned CDR3 sequences along with most-parsimonious VDJ recombination scenarios. In a later analysis, every TCR beta chain was defined by the combination of its CDR3 amino acid sequence and its V-gene family, and reads without a unique V-gene family were dropped. A later analysis removed over 500 highly shared, low-generation-probability nucleotide sequences to deal with suspected cross-contamination and a sequencing artifact. For each public chain, a later analysis derived a clonal expansion index from normalized ranks of inferred template counts within each repertoire. In a later analysis, generation probabilities were computed using a VDJ recombination model fitted to out-of-frame rearrangements, and the results were checked against IGoR. In a later analysis, hypergeometric tests were used to score TCR-TCR, TCR-HLA and TCR-CMV co-occurrence, with a repertoire-size bias correction applied to TCR pairs. To estimate false discovery rates, a later analysis permuted the HLA or CMV assignments 20 times. A later analysis grouped co-occurring TCRs with DBSCAN, adding TCRdist sequence similarity when clustering within HLA-allele-positive subsets. For co-occurrence clustering, repertoires with fewer than 30,000 or more than 120,000 public chains were excluded, along with a handful of repertoires with anomalous nucleotide sharing. TCRdb obtained this table from immuneACCESS and retained in-frame rearrangements with V and J assigned. These tables miss some clones; where compared with another copy, unresolved V genes account for less than half of the shortfall, and the remainder is unexplained. V and J calls and clone size are as listed in that table; D and trimming were resolved from the DNA. The sample has 90,000 to 140,000 clones on record, around 80% of them singletons. About 2.2% of the sample goes to the ten largest clones.

This clone has just one count. No cognate antigen has been identified for it. There are no base qualities to consult, and no much larger clone falls within one base. The rearranged chain carries TRBV12-2 and TRBJ1-4. TRBV12-2 is listed as a pseudogene. The TCR sequence derives from a man between 25 and 39 years old in good health and CMV-seronegative. The sequencing sample was made of PBMCs. The nucleotides are TGTGCAAGTCGCGCCCGCCCCAAGTCGGGGGGGCTGGCGAAAAAACTGTTTTTT. Its protein reads: CASRARPKSGGLAKKLFF.